Below, 17 T cell receptor beta chains from the same sample are listed, as sequenced in a study of shared clonotypes between healthy human individuals. The repertoire was sequenced with immunoSEQ multiplex PCR; TCRdb's copy has only in-frame clones and lacks some. The sample includes hundreds of thousands of clones, 96% of them seen just once. The sequenced material came from naive CD4+ T cells sorted from blood. Subset given: CD45RA+ positively selected. These receptors all come from a woman aged 25 to 45 in good health.

This chain connects TRBV7-2 to TRBJ1-6; no clear D gene. V lost 7 bases to trimming and J lost 6 bases, with 16 bases between them. CDR1 SGHTA and CDR2 FQGNSA come from the germline V gene. The length of the CDR3 is 15 residues. The CDR3 protein is CASTLVAVSNSPLHF. The CDR3 coding sequence is TGTGCCAGCACACTCGTGGCAGTCAGTAATTCACCCCTCCACTTT.

V is TRBV2 and J is TRBJ2-2; D perhaps matches TRBD1 (5 bases). The germline gives CDR1 SNHLY, CDR2 FYNNEI. The V gene lost 4 bases and the J gene lost 7 bases, with 19 bases spanning the gap. This CDR3 comprises 16 residues. This CDR3 reads CASSVTGTGFGGELFF. In DNA form, the CDR3 reads TGTGCCAGCAGTGTCACAGGAACCGGGTTTGGCGGGGAGCTGTTTTTT.

A remark on this clone: One end of the junction does not line up with germline, which may come from a read error. The chain couples TRBV7-2 to TRBJ2-2, with TRBD2 identical over 11 bases. Germline assignment: CDR1 SGHTA and CDR2 FQGNSA. The CDR3 covers 14 residues. The CDR3 is CASSIAGGTGELFF. CDR3 in DNA: TGTGCCAGCAGCATAGCGGGAGGGACCGGGGAGCTGTTTTTT.

V usage is TRBV5-6 and J usage is TRBJ1-2, with D maybe TRBD1 (6 bases). Germline V gene data show CDR1 as SGHDT and CDR2 as YYEEEE. The V gene lost 4 bases and the J gene lost 3 bases, with 19 bases spanning the gap. The CDR3 is 16 amino acids. Written as DNA, the CDR3 is TGTGCCAGCAGCCCGGAGATGGGGGGGGCGTACTATGGCTACACCTTC. It translates to CASSPEMGGAYYGYTF.

The chain uses TRBV7-9 and TRBJ1-5, with unresolved D. There are 16 residues in the CDR3. In germline, CDR1 is SEHNR, CDR2 FQNEAQ (reference sequence). Trimming shortened V by 2 bases and J by 3 bases, and 14 bases separated the two germline ends. This CDR3 reads CASSLMAAGNNQPQHF. As DNA, the CDR3 is TGTGCCAGCAGCTTAATGGCAGCGGGTAACAATCAGCCCCAGCATTTT.

This chain joins TRBV18 and TRBJ2-7; D may be TRBD2 (6 bases). The V end lost 3 bases, the J end lost 2 bases, and 14 bases lay between the germline ends. The germline CDR1 and CDR2 sequences are KGHSH and LQKENI. The CDR3 spans 15 residues. This chain's CDR3 is CASSPYPGLTYEQYF. CDR3 DNA sequence: TGTGCCAGCTCACCCTATCCGGGACTCACCTACGAGCAGTACTTC.

This chain joins TRBV28 and TRBJ2-7; 8 bases line up with TRBD1. The J segment lost 1 base and the V segment lost 5 bases, leaving 7 bases of the junction unmatched. This CDR3 spans 15 amino acids. Germline lookup yields CDR1 MDHEN and CDR2 SYDVKM. CDR3 amino acids: CASSPRGQGSYEQYF. The CDR3 DNA reads TGTGCCAGCAGTCCCCGCGGACAGGGTTCCTACGAGCAGTACTTC.

A few counts support this clone. The rearrangement uses TRBV7-8 and TRBJ1-5, with a possible D match to TRBD1 (5 bases). The germline V gene has CDR1 SGHVS and CDR2 FQNEAQ. V was pared by 0 bases and J by 2 bases, with 14 bases between. The CDR3 spans 17 residues. CDR3 bases: TGTGCCAGCAGCTTAGCGAGTCGCTTAGGGGGCAATCAGCCCCAGCATTTT. This encodes CASSLASRLGGNQPQHF.

The J gene is TRBJ2-1, the V gene TRBV28; maybe TRBD2 (6 bases). CDR1 is MDHEN, CDR2 SYDVKM, per germline. Deletions cut 3 bases from V and 3 bases from J, with 12 bases between. The CDR3 has 15 residues. CDR3 sequence reads: CASSFSTGVYNEQFF. The CDR3, as DNA: TGTGCCAGCAGTTTCTCTACGGGAGTCTACAATGAGCAGTTCTTC.

V usage is TRBV27 and J usage is TRBJ2-2; 11 positions match TRBD2. J lost 2 bases, V lost 4 bases, and 12 bases had no gene match. The CDR3 is 19 residues long. The germline gives CDR1 MNHEY, CDR2 SMNVEV (reference sequence). The CDR3 loop is CASSSHTPGLAANTGELFF. The DNA for the CDR3 is TGTGCCAGCAGTTCCCACACGCCGGGACTAGCGGCCAACACCGGGGAGCTGTTTTTT.

V gene TRBV27 combines with J gene TRBJ1-6; D is perhaps TRBD1 (6 bases). The CDR3 is 13 amino acids. CDR1 is MNHEY, CDR2 SMNVEV, per germline (reference sequence). V was shortened by 5 bases and J by 13 bases, with 15 bases between the two germline ends. The CDR3 is CASSTTRGEPLHF. DNA of the CDR3: TGTGCCAGCAGTACGACCAGGGGCGAGCCCCTCCACTTT.

This chain links TRBV2 with TRBJ2-7, with D possibly TRBD1 on 6 matching bases. The V end lost 3 bases, the J end lost 1 base, and 10 bases lay between the germline ends. The CDR3 loop spans 14 amino acids. Germline values: CDR1 SNHLY, CDR2 FYNNEI. CDR3 bases: TGTGCCAGCAGTGAGGACAGCCTGTCCTACGAGCAGTACTTC. Protein: CASSEDSLSYEQYF.

V gene TRBV6-5 combines with J gene TRBJ2-5; weak D call: TRBD2 (6 bases). The last part of the DNA fits TRBJ2-7 better; the J call may be wrong. The CDR3 loop spans 14 amino acids. Germline CDR1 is MNHEY and CDR2 is SVGAGI. The DNA of the CDR3 is TGTGCCAGCAGTTACTCGGGGGGAGTTCACGAGCAGTACTTC. It yields the protein CASSYSGGVHEQYF.

This rearrangement joins TRBV28 to TRBJ2-6, with unresolved D. The CDR3 consists of 14 residues. V gave up 1 base and J gave up 3 bases, with 4 bases separating them. CDR1 and CDR2 (germline): MDHEN, SYDVKM. The CDR3 DNA reads as TGTGCCAGCAGTTTATATTTTGGGGCCAACGTCCTGACTTTC. This gives the protein CASSLYFGANVLTF.

Remarks on this clone: Other DNA sequences of this sample code for an identical CDR3. This chain joins TRBV30 and TRBJ1-2; D remains unclear. The CDR3 is made up of 12 amino acids. Germline values: CDR1 GTSNPN, CDR2 SVGIG (reference sequence). V lost 0 bases and J lost 4, with 6 bases in between. Written as DNA, the CDR3 is TGTGCCTGGAGTGTTGGCGGCTATGGCTACACCTTC. It is translated as CAWSVGGYGYTF.

V is TRBV28 and J is TRBJ2-4; TRBD1 matches 10 bases. There are 16 residues in the CDR3. With 9 bases clipped from V and 6 bases from J, the junction kept 14 bases outside the gene matches. Per germline, CDR1 MDHEN and CDR2 SYDVKM. The CDR3 DNA reads as TGTGCCAGTCTAGGCGGGTGGGACAGGGGCCCAAACATTCAGTACTTC. Translated: CASLGGWDRGPNIQYF.

This chain links TRBV5-4 with TRBJ1-4, with D maybe TRBD1 (5 bases). Trimming cost V 5 bases and J 3 bases, with 14 bases left between them. Germline V gene lookup returns CDR1 SGHNT and CDR2 YYREEE (reference sequence). The length of the CDR3 is 15 residues. The CDR3 sequence: CASRADIASNEKLFF. The CDR3 DNA is TGTGCCAGCAGGGCGGACATTGCGTCTAATGAAAAACTGTTTTTT.